This T cell receptor (beta chain) was documented in a study of CD8+CD57+ T cells in acquired aplastic anemia. The CDR3 runs 15 residues. V dropped 4 bases and J dropped 5 bases, with 18 bases sitting between them. Germline V CDR1 and CDR2: SGHNT, YENEEA. Whole-study results and caveats: Found in both controls and patients were around 30 CD8+ CDR3 sequences.

For CDR3 and TCR beta VDJ profiling, genomic DNA was the template used. TCRdb ran MiXCR on the reads and lists one entry per CDR3 protein. Of 200,000 to 300,000 distinct CDR3 sequences in the sample, about 80% are singletons; the top ten hold around 40%. In regard to this clonotype: What it recognizes is unknown.

Patients picked for sequencing had shown CD8+CD57+ cell expansion detected by flow cytometry. Every patient had severe acquired aplastic anemia. Blood samples were obtained from patients who had received no prior therapy. The sequencing sample was made of sorted CD4+, CD8+, or CD8+CD57+ T cells (not recorded which) from PBMCs. The gene calls are TRBV11-3 and TRBJ2-7; tentatively, D is TRBD1 or TRBD2 (6 bases each). The sequence was obtained from a human donor with aplastic anemia. The CDR3 protein is CASSSVEGGENEQYF. CDR3 nucleotides: TGTGCCAGCAGCTCGGTGGAGGGGGGAGAGAACGAGCAGTACTTC.